The 13 T cell receptor beta chains below all came from one sample that was sequenced in a study of cytomegalovirus exposure and HLA in healthy donors. 13 Jbeta primers and 60 Vbeta primers were used for the PCR. Assay used: immunoSEQ multiplex PCR; TCRdb lists only in-frame clones, some missing. The sample is made up of under 130,000 clones, and the top ten hold approximately 0.6% of it. Sequencing was done on a sample of PBMCs. These receptors were obtained from a man in his fifties or sixties in good health and CMV-seronegative.

J is TRBJ2-7 and V is TRBV19, with a possible D match to TRBD2 (6 bases). The CDR3 has 13 amino acids. Trimming took 4 bases from V and 2 from J, leaving 9 bases between them. Germline V gives CDR1 LNHDA, CDR2 SQIVND (reference sequence). The CDR3, as DNA: TGTGCCAGTAGTACGGGGGACGCCTACGAGCAGTACTTC. It is translated as CASSTGDAYEQYF. Looking up the rest from reference TRBV19 and TRBJ2-7 gives the full variable domain: DGGITQSPKYLFRKEGQNVTLSCEQNLNHDAMYWYRQDPGQGLRLIYYSQIVNDFQKGDIAEGYSVSREKKESFPLTVTSAQKNPTAFYLCASSTGDAYEQYFGPGTRLTVT.

The chain recombines TRBV19 with TRBJ2-1; 9 bases match TRBD2. The V segment lost 4 bases and the J segment 8 bases; nucleotides outside the gene matches: 12. Germline CDR1 LNHDA, CDR2 SQIVND (reference sequence). The CDR3 contains 16 residues. Here the CDR3 reads CASSTSGRPGWDEQFF. CDR3 DNA: TGTGCCAGTAGTACAAGCGGGAGGCCCGGGTGGGATGAGCAGTTCTTC.

The J gene is TRBJ1-2, the V gene TRBV19, with 8 bases identical to TRBD1. Germline V gene lookup returns CDR1 LNHDA and CDR2 SQIVND (reference sequence). CDR3 size: 17 residues. The junction had 12 bases not matched to a gene; V was cut back by 3 bases and J by 3 bases. CDR3 protein: CASSILGQGARDYGYTF. The CDR3 nucleotides read TGTGCCAGTAGTATTCTCGGCCAGGGGGCGCGGGACTATGGCTACACCTTC.

This sequence joins TRBV13 and TRBJ2-7, with D maybe TRBD2 (5 bases). The CDR3 covers 12 residues. The V gene lost 5 bases and the J gene lost 12 bases, with 17 bases spanning the gap. CDR1 PRHDT and CDR2 FYEKMQ come from the germline V gene (reference sequence). Written as DNA, the CDR3 is TGTGCCAGCAGCCCTACCGGCGGGCGTCTGTACTTC. This encodes CASSPTGGRLYF.

The chain employs TRBV19 and TRBJ2-7, with 11 bases matching TRBD1. Unmatched junction bases numbered 2, after V lost 4 bases and J lost 0 bases. Germline V gene data show CDR1 as LNHDA and CDR2 as SQIVND (reference sequence). The CDR3 is made up of 15 amino acids. CDR3 DNA: TGTGCCAGTAGTACCGGGACAGGGGGCTCCTACGAGCAGTACTTC. Translated: CASSTGTGGSYEQYF.

The chain is built from TRBV7-2 and TRBJ1-1; 8 nucleotides match TRBD1. Germline lookup yields CDR1 SGHTA and CDR2 FQGNSA. V lost 3 bases, J lost 0 bases, and 0 bases stayed unmatched. This CDR3 is 14 amino acids long. The CDR3 bases are TGTGCCAGCAGCTTGGACAGGGTGAACACTGAAGCTTTCTTT. Residues: CASSLDRVNTEAFF.

The rearrangement links TRBV9 to TRBJ2-3; a weak D match, TRBD1 (5 bases). This CDR3 comprises 17 residues. Germline V gene lookup returns CDR1 SGDLS and CDR2 YYNGEE. Trimming cost V 2 bases and J 8 bases, with 24 bases left between them. The CDR3 loop is CASSVTVADRIQGTQYF. CDR3 nucleotide sequence: TGTGCCAGCAGCGTGACGGTCGCGGATCGCATCCAGGGTACGCAGTATTTT.

CDR3 sequence reads: CSVGGQGNGYTF. The CDR3 DNA reads TGCAGCGTTGGGGGGCAGGGTAATGGCTACACCTTC. The chain uses TRBV29-1 and TRBJ1-2; tentatively, D is TRBD1 (6 bases). V was pared by 4 bases and J by 6 bases, with 12 bases between. The CDR3 loop spans 12 amino acids. Per germline, CDR1 SQVTM and CDR2 ANQGSEA.

The chain has TRBV4-3 and TRBJ1-1; maybe TRBD1 (6 bases). V was cut by 1 base and J by 13 bases, with 19 bases left in between. The CDR3 is made up of 14 amino acids. CDR1 and CDR2 from the germline V gene are LGHNA and YSLEER. The CDR3 sequence: CASSQGAGTTGYFF. The CDR3 DNA is TGCGCCAGCAGCCAAGGAGCCGGGACAACCGGTTATTTCTTT.

This chain joins TRBV5-1 and TRBJ1-3, with TRBD1 matching over 8 bases. CDR3 length: 17 amino acids. Losses at the gene ends were 8 bases for V and 4 bases for J; bases not matched to a gene: 17. The germline gives CDR1 SGHRS, CDR2 YFSETQ. The chain's CDR3 is CASSGTGLLWGGNTIYF. The CDR3 DNA follows: TGCGCCAGTTCCGGGACAGGACTTCTCTGGGGAGGAAACACCATATATTTT.

V and J are TRBV2 and TRBJ1-5; D possibly corresponds to TRBD1 (5 bases). Germline-derived CDR1 and CDR2 are SNHLY and FYNNEI. V lost 6 bases and J 2 bases, leaving 17 bases between the germline ends. The CDR3 extends over 16 amino acids. Written as DNA, the CDR3 is TGTGCCAGCAGCGAGATGTACAGGAACGGCAATCAGCCCCAGCATTTT. Amino acid sequence: CASSEMYRNGNQPQHF.

The J gene is TRBJ1-2, the V gene TRBV6-5, with 8 bases matching TRBD1. The junction had 6 bases not matched to a gene; V was cut back by 0 bases and J by 6 bases. CDR3 length equals 15 residues. Germline loops: CDR1 MNHEY, CDR2 SVGAGI. The CDR3 bases are TGTGCCAGCAGTTACTCGCCGTCAGGGGGCAATGGCTACACCTTC. This gives the protein CASSYSPSGGNGYTF.

The chain is built from TRBV27 and TRBJ2-1, with 11 bases identical to TRBD1. Germline CDR1 reads MNHEY; CDR2 reads SMNVEV (reference sequence). This CDR3 comprises 17 residues. J gave up 8 bases and V 4 bases, and 13 bases lay outside the gene matches. The chain's CDR3 is CASSSGPMDRGLDEQFF. The CDR3 DNA reads as TGTGCCAGCAGTTCAGGCCCCATGGACAGGGGGCTGGATGAGCAGTTCTTC.